The clone carrying this TCR beta chain appeared many times. Its antigen is as yet unknown. The CDR3 is 13 amino acids. The ends were cut back, 5 bases at V and 1 base at J, with 9 bases in the middle. This sample is drawn from a study of blood T cells in healthy people across ages. Broader study findings: Samples with more naive T cells showed higher observed beta diversity.

A second PCR, run for about 7 to 11 cycles, used a sample-barcoded 5' primer plus a J-beta primer mix. TCRdb passed the 5' RACE reads through MiXCR, listing each CDR3 protein once. The top ten hold approximately 20% of the sample, which has under 1 million distinct CDR3 sequences, about 42% seen once. Donors each provided 9.5 to 10 milliliters of peripheral blood. PBMCs, at least 6 million per sample, were isolated. The V call is TRBV12-3 or TRBV12-4, the J call TRBJ2-7, with unresolved D. Sequenced material: blood. The receptor was isolated from a man in his 60s in good health. CDR3 in amino acids: CASSLSESYEQYF. CDR3 DNA: TGTGCCAGCAGTCTGTCAGAATCCTACGAGCAGTACTTC.